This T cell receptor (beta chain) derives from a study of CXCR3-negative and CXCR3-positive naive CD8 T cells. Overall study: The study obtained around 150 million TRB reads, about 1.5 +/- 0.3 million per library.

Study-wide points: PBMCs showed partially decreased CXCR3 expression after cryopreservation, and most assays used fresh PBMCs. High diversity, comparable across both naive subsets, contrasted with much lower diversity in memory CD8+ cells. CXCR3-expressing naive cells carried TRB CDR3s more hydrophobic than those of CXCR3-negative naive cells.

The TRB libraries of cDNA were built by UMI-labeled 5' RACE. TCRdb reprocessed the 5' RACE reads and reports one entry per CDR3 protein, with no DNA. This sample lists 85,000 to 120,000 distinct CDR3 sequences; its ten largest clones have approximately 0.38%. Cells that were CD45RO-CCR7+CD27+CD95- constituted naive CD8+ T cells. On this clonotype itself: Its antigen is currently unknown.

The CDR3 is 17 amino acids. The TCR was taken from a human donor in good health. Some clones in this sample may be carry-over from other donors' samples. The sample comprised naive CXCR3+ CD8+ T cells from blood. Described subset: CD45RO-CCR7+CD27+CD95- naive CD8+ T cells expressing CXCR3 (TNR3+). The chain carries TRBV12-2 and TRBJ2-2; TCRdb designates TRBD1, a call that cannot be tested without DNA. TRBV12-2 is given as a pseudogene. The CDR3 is CASRSNRRLGGPGELFF.